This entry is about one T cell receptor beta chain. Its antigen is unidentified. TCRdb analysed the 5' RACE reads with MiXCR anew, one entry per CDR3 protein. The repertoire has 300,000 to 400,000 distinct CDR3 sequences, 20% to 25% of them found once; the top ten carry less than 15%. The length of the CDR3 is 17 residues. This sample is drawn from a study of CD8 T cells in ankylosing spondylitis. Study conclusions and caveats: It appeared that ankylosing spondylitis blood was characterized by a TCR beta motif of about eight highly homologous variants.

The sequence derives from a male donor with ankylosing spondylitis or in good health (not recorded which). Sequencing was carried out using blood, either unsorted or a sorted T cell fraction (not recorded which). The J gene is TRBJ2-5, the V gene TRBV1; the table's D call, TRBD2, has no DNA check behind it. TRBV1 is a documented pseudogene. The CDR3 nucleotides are TGCACCAGCAGCCAAGATTGGGGGGGGACTAGCCTTGAGACCCAGTACTTC. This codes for CTSSQDWGGTSLETQYF.